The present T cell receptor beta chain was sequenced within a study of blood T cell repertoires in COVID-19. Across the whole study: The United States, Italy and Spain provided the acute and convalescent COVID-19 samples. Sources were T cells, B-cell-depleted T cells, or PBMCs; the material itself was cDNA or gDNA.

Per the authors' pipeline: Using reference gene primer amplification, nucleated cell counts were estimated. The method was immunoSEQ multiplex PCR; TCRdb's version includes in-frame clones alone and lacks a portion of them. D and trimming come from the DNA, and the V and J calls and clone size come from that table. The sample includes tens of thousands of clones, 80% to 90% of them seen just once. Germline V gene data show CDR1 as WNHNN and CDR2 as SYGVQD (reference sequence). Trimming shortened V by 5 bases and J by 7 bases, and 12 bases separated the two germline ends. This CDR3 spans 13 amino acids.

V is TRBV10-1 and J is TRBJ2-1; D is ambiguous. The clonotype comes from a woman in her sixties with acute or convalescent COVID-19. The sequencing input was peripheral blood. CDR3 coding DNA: TGCGCCAGCAGTACGGGTCCTTCTAATGAGCAGTTCTTC. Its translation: CASSTGPSNEQFF.